This T cell receptor (beta chain) was identified during a study of PD-1 blockade in classical Hodgkin lymphoma (dated by TCRdb to the early 2020s). Study-wide context: Nivolumab dosing was 3 mg/kg intravenously every 2 weeks, continuing until either disease progression or unacceptable toxicity. To define a peripheral blood immune signature of response to PD-1 blockade in classical Hodgkin lymphoma, the study combined TCR beta sequencing with CyTOF.

This clone occurred once. Its binding antigen is unknown. Base qualities are not recorded, but no much larger clone differs from it by a single base. The time point label here, explained by the study, means: cycle 4 day 1 (C4D1), after about 6 weeks of nivolumab. Every trial patient had relapsed after autologous stem cell transplantation, and cohorts A, B and C differed in prior brentuximab vedotin exposure. The trial cohort was composed of around 60 patients with relapsed/refractory classical Hodgkin lymphoma, for whom complete response, partial response or progressive disease was recorded as best overall response. In the multi-cohort phase II CheckMate 205 trial, trial patients received single-agent nivolumab. An independent review committee assessed best overall response using the 2007 International Working Group response criteria. Trial PBMCs were collected immediately before nivolumab initiation (C1D1) and during therapy at cycle 2 day 1 and cycle 4 day 1. Peripheral blood was collected in 8 mL Vacutainer Cell Preparation Tubes, from which PBMCs were isolated by centrifugation and then cryopreserved.

Genomic DNA was extracted with the Qiagen DNeasy kit from unsorted PBMCs and from negatively selected CD4+ and CD8+ fractions. TCR beta CDR3 regions were subjected to amplification by immunoSEQ multiplex PCR with primers that anneal to V and J segments. Amplification bias was minimized using a synthetic immune receptor repertoire, and residual bias was removed computationally after sequencing. In the authors' own workflow: Custom Python scripts were used to quantify repertoire diversity as the Shannon entropy index. Unsorted, CD4+ and CD8+ repertoires were examined separately, except in combined analyses, for which CD4+ and CD8+ sequences were merged in silico. Clonal expansion was defined as at least a 2-fold frequency increase after treatment relative to C1D1, with a pseudocount of 0.5 for undetected baseline clones. Singleton clones were defined as clones with 0 or 1 copy at C1D1, and non-singleton clones were defined as clones with 2 or more copies. Clones expanded in unsorted samples were annotated as CD4+, CD8+ or unknown by matching protein sequences in sorted samples from the same patient. Wilcoxon tests were applied to paired samples to test diversity changes from C1D1 to C4D1. As stored in TCRdb, this immuneACCESS dataset retains in-frame rearrangements with V and J assigned. A fraction of the clones does not appear; measured against another copy, unresolved V genes explain less than half of the discrepancy, and the remainder lacks a known reason. V and J calls and clone size are given by that table; D and trimming were obtained from the DNA. The sample yields some 50,000 clones; approximately 72% were counted once. The biggest ten clones account for approximately 12% of the sample.

Broader findings and caveats from the paper: Baseline TCR diversity was reported to be lower in newly diagnosed patients than in healthy donors and to be lower still in relapsed/refractory patients. Diversity was lower in patients who began nivolumab less than 1 year after ASCT, so these patients were left out of later analyses to avoid confounding by immune reconstitution. The study covered only a single clinical trial cohort, and the causes of the repertoire differences, possibly disease activity or prior therapy, were still not defined. By C4D1, a significant rise was seen in CD4+ TCR diversity but not in CD8+ TCR diversity (p=0.0027 vs p=0.16), and the rise was most apparent among complete responders (p=0.02). Baseline diversity similar to that of newly diagnosed patients was observed in trial patients achieving complete response, whereas significantly lower diversity was observed in partial responders and progressors.

There are 15 amino acids in the CDR3, from cysteine to phenylalanine inclusive. Here the CDR3 DNA is all that survives: 45 bases in frame from base 1. Via the germline V gene, CDR1 is SGHRS and CDR2 YFSETQ. Between the V and J ends, shortened by 0 bases and 2 bases respectively, the junction contains 12 bases. The sequence derives from a human donor with classical Hodgkin lymphoma. The sequencing here drew on peripheral blood mononuclear cells (PBMCs), taken before the fourth cycle of nivolumab. The rearrangement combines TRBV5-1 with TRBJ2-7; D gene: possibly TRBD1, on 5 matching bases. The nucleotide sequence reads TGCGCCAGCAGCTTGGGTTCGACAGATACCTACGAGCAGTACTTC. This gives the protein CASSLGSTDTYEQYF.